A single sample is the source of the 10 T cell receptor beta chains below, sequenced in a study of cytomegalovirus exposure and HLA in healthy donors. PCR was performed using 60 Vbeta and 13 Jbeta primers. Repertoires were generated with immunoSEQ multiplex PCR, while TCRdb's copy carries only in-frame clones and drops some. Of 65,000 to 95,000 clones in the sample, 70% to 80% were seen once. The sample consisted of PBMCs. These receptors originate from a human donor in good health.

The V gene is TRBV6-1, the J gene TRBJ2-5; 10 bases line up with TRBD1. CDR3 length: 15 amino acids. V was clipped by 7 bases and J by 4 bases; unmatched bases: 9. Germline V gene sequence: CDR1 MNHNS, CDR2 SASEGT. The CDR3 region has the DNA TGTGCCAGCACCATGGGACAGGGGTTCGGAGAGACCCAGTACTTC. Residues: CASTMGQGFGETQYF.

This chain connects TRBV7-2 to TRBJ2-3; 9 bases are a match to TRBD1. The CDR3 consists of 19 residues. V lost 5 bases to trimming and J lost 1 base; unmatched junction nucleotides: 16. The germline V gene has CDR1 SGHTA and CDR2 FQGNSA. CDR3 DNA: TGTGCCAGCAGCATCCGGACAGGGGCAAGTCAATCGGGCACAGATACGCAGTATTTT. It is translated as CASSIRTGASQSGTDTQYF.

This clone turned up a few times. The rearrangement joins TRBV4-3 to TRBJ1-5; maybe TRBD1 (6 bases). This CDR3 spans 15 amino acids. The V gene's germline CDR1 is LGHNA and CDR2 YSLEER. Between the trimmed V and J ends, which lost 4 bases and 9 bases, there was a span of 19 bases. CDR3 region: CASSPAAGVIRPQHF. The CDR3 bases are TGCGCCAGCAGCCCGGCGGCAGGGGTGATTCGGCCCCAGCATTTT.

V is TRBV2 and J is TRBJ1-1; D remains unclear. The germline CDR1 and CDR2 sequences are SNHLY and FYNNEI. The CDR3 length is 14 residues. V was trimmed by 2 bases and J by 3 bases, leaving 10 bases between them. CDR3 sequence reads: CASSEYVADTEAFF. The CDR3 DNA reads TGTGCCAGCAGTGAATATGTGGCAGACACTGAAGCTTTCTTT. Drawing the rest from reference TRBV2 and TRBJ1-1, the complete variable domain is EPEVTQTPSHQVTQMGQEVILRCVPISNHLYFYWYRQILGQKVEFLVSFYNNEISEKSEIFDDQFSVERPDGSNFTLKIRSTKLEDSAMYFCASSEYVADTEAFFGQGTRLTVV.

This clone was recorded a few times. J is TRBJ1-6 and V is TRBV27; possibly TRBD1 for D (6 bases). Germline loops: CDR1 MNHEY, CDR2 SMNVEV (reference sequence). V gave up 4 bases and J gave up 5 bases, with 9 bases separating them. The CDR3 loop spans 14 amino acids. The CDR3 sequence: CASSSQGNNSPLHF. CDR3 sequence (DNA): TGTGCCAGCAGTTCGCAGGGGAATAATTCACCCCTCCACTTT.

The J gene is TRBJ1-2, the V gene TRBV5-5; D possibly corresponds to TRBD1 (6 bases). V was shortened by 4 bases and J by 5 bases, with 12 bases between the two germline ends. Germline V gene lookup returns CDR1 SGHKS and CDR2 YYEKEE (reference sequence). This CDR3 spans 13 amino acids. The CDR3 DNA is TGTGCCAGCAGCACCTACACAGGGTATGGCTACACCTTC. It codes for CASSTYTGYGYTF.

This clone was seen only once. The chain is built from TRBV6-5 and TRBJ1-1; TRBD1 might be the D (6 bases). Trimming took 2 bases from V and 6 from J, leaving 13 bases between them. The germline CDR1 and CDR2 sequences are MNHEY and SVGAGI. CDR3 length equals 14 residues. CDR3 in DNA: TGTGCCAGCAGTTACAGACAGGCGGCCGCTGAAGCTTTCTTT. It yields the protein CASSYRQAAAEAFF.

The chain combines TRBV30 with TRBJ1-4; 9 positions match TRBD1. The CDR3 runs 14 residues. The V gene end was trimmed by 1 base and the J gene end by 6 bases; junction bases not matched to a gene: 3. Germline assignment: CDR1 GTSNPN and CDR2 SVGIG (reference sequence). The CDR3 bases are TGTGCCTGGAGTGACAGGGGGCGCGATGAAAAACTGTTTTTT. The encoded protein is CAWSDRGRDEKLFF. The whole variable domain, remainder taken from reference TRBV30 and TRBJ1-4, is SQTIHQWPATLVQPVGSPLSLECTVEGTSNPNLYWYRQAAGRGLQLLFYSVGIGQISSEVPQNLSASRPQDRQFILSSKKLLLSDSGFYLCAWSDRGRDEKLFFGSGTQLSVL.

The chain employs TRBV2 and TRBJ1-1; the D is unclear. The germline V gene has CDR1 SNHLY and CDR2 FYNNEI. V was clipped by 6 bases and J by 11 bases, with 16 bases between them. The CDR3 has 12 amino acids. CDR3 sequence reads: CASSPGLEWAFF. The CDR3 DNA is TGTGCCAGCAGCCCCGGACTGGAGTGGGCTTTCTTT.

The chain employs TRBV5-1 and TRBJ1-2; 10 bases match TRBD1. Germline CDR1 is SGHRS and CDR2 is YFSETQ. The CDR3 loop spans 14 amino acids. V lost 2 bases, J lost 8 bases, and 6 bases stayed unmatched. CDR3 nucleotide sequence: TGCGCCAGCAGCTTAAGAGACAGGGGGCAAGGCTACACCTTC. Amino acid sequence: CASSLRDRGQGYTF.